A selection of T cell receptor beta chains follows, all from one sample in a study of Ad26.COV2.S vaccination and SARS-CoV-2 variants. This table comes from immunoSEQ multiplex PCR, and its TCRdb copy is limited to in-frame clones, with some not included. This table holds some 320,000 clones, about 82% found once. Sequencing used peripheral blood, obtained in a trial of Ad26.COV2.S vaccine versus placebo. These receptors came from a person aged 18-65 years who received the Ad26.COV2.S COVID-19 vaccine or a placebo. The CDR3 runs from the conserved cysteine through the conserved F or W. D genes are given only for firm matches. Only part of the rows carry a size: once, few, many, or a class if the clone is expanded.

clone size | J gene | V gene | D gene | CDR3 DNA | CDR3 protein
. | TRBJ2-2 | TRBV5-1 | TRBD2 | TGCGCCAGCAGCCCCGGGACTAGCGGGGGGTCCACCGGGGAGCTGTTTTTT | CASSPGTSGGSTGELFF
. | TRBJ1-2 | TRBV5-5 | . | TGTGCCAGCAGACTCGACCAGGGGAGAGATGGCTACACCTTC | CASRLDQGRDGYTF
. | TRBJ2-2 | TRBV14 | . | TGTGCCAGCAGCCAAGATAAAAGGGTTTCGAACACCGGGGAGCTGTTTTTT | CASSQDKRVSNTGELFF
. | TRBJ1-2 | TRBV6-5 | . | TGTGCCAGCAGAGAGGGGGGAAACTATGGCTACACCTTC | CASREGGNYGYTF
. | TRBJ1-1 | TRBV15 | . | TGTGCCACCAGCCCCTCGGGAGTTCGTCGGGTTGAAGCTTTCTTT | CATSPSGVRRVEAFF
. | TRBJ2-1 | TRBV4-2 | TRBD2 | TGTGCCAGCAGCCCCCTAGCTAGCGGGGGGCTGAGCTCCTACAATGAGCAGTTCTTC | CASSPLASGGLSSYNEQFF
once | TRBJ2-1 | TRBV24-1 | TRBD2 | TGTGCCACCAGTGACCCTACTAGCGGGGAACCCTACAATGAGCAGTTCTTC | CATSDPTSGEPYNEQFF
once | TRBJ1-4 | TRBV4-1 | TRBD1 | TGCGCCAGCAGCCAAGAAAGGGGACAGAATGAAAAACTGTTTTTT | CASSQERGQNEKLFF
. | TRBJ2-1 | TRBV11-2 | TRBD2 | TGTGCCAGCAGCTCCTACGTGCGGGGGGGGATAAATGAGCAGTTCTTC | CASSSYVRGGINEQFF
. | TRBJ2-3 | TRBV15 | . | TGTGCCACCAGCAGAGGAGGGGGACCTAGCACAGATACGCAGTATTTT | CATSRGGGPSTDTQYF
. | TRBJ2-3 | TRBV2 | TRBD1 | TGTGCCAGCAGTCGAACAGGGGGTGGCACAGATACGCAGTATTTT | CASSRTGGGTDTQYF
. | TRBJ1-1 | TRBV4-1 | . | TGCGCCAGCAGCCCGTTAGAGCGGGGTAGGGGGACTGAAGCTTTCTTT | CASSPLERGRGTEAFF
. | TRBJ2-2 | TRBV9 | . | TGTGCCAGCAGCCTTGGGACCCACACCGGGGAGCTGTTTTTT | CASSLGTHTGELFF
. | TRBJ2-3 | TRBV5-4 | . | TGTGCCAGCAGCCGGGACCACACAGATACGCAGTATTTT | CASSRDHTDTQYF
. | TRBJ2-3 | TRBV19 | . | TGTGCCAGTAGTCCGGCCCTGACGGGCACAGATACGCAGTATTTT | CASSPALTGTDTQYF
few | TRBJ2-1 | TRBV11-3 | TRBD2 | TGTGCCAGCGCCGGGCTAGCGGGGGCCCTGAGCTCCTACAATGAGCAGTTCTTC | CASAGLAGALSSYNEQFF
. | TRBJ2-5 | TRBV7-9 | . | TGTGCCAGCAGCTTAGCAGGGACAGAGACCCAGTACTTC | CASSLAGTETQYF
. | TRBJ2-7 | TRBV7-2 | TRBD2 | TGTGCCAGCAGCTCCGGGACTAGCTCCTACGAGCAGTACTTC | CASSSGTSSYEQYF
. | TRBJ2-7 | TRBV18 | . | TGTGCCAGCTCGTCCCTCCGTTACGAGCAGTACTTC | CASSSLRYEQYF
. | TRBJ1-1 | TRBV5-6 | . | TGTGCCAGCAGCCCTAAGGGGGGATTGAACACTGAAGCTTTCTTT | CASSPKGGLNTEAFF
. | TRBJ1-3 | TRBV6-5 | . | TGTGCCAGCAGGGCCTCGGGGCGCTCTGGAAACACCATATATTTT | CASRASGRSGNTIYF
once | TRBJ2-6 | TRBV28 | TRBD1 | TGTGCCAGCAGTTTAGGTGCCCGCGACAGGGGACAGAGGTACTCTGGGGCCAACGTCCTGACTTTC | CASSLGARDRGQRYSGANVLTF
. | TRBJ2-3 | TRBV6-2/TRBV6-3 | . | TGTGCCAGCAGTTACTCTTCCCGACACGTTAGAAGGGGCACAGATACGCAGTATTTT | CASSYSSRHVRRGTDTQYF
. | TRBJ2-7 | TRBV6-5 | . | TGTGCCAGCAGCAACACAGGGTCCCCGGGAGAGCAGTACTTC | CASSNTGSPGEQYF
. | TRBJ1-5 | TRBV28 | . | TGTGCCAGCAGTCCCCGCACACCTAGCAATCAGCCCCAGCATTTT | CASSPRTPSNQPQHF
. | TRBJ1-2 | TRBV2 | . | TGTGCCAGCAGTGTCCTTCCCCATGGCTACACCTTC | CASSVLPHGYTF
. | TRBJ1-1 | TRBV27 | . | TGTGCCAGCAGTTTGGGGCAGGGGAACACTGAAGCTTTCTTT | CASSLGQGNTEAFF
. | TRBJ2-1 | TRBV21-1 | . | TGTGCCAGCAGCAAAGTTCGGTCATCCTACAATGAGCAGTTCTTC | CASSKVRSSYNEQFF
. | TRBJ1-1 | TRBV3-1/TRBV3-2 | . | TGTGCCAGCAGCCTGCTAAACACTGAAGCTTTCTTT | CASSLLNTEAFF
many | TRBJ2-3 | TRBV6-4 | . | TGTGCCAGCAGTGGCGTCCCCCCTCGGGGTGGAACTAGCACAGATACGCAGTATTTT | CASSGVPPRGGTSTDTQYF
. | TRBJ2-5 | TRBV5-1 | TRBD1 | TGCGCCAGCAGCTTCGGACAGGGCAATAACCAAGAGACCCAGTACTTC | CASSFGQGNNQETQYF
. | TRBJ1-2 | TRBV5-6 | . | TGTGCCAGCAGCTTGGTGGACAGACCCTATGGCTACACCTTC | CASSLVDRPYGYTF
. | TRBJ2-5 | TRBV4-2 | TRBD2 | TGTGCCAGCAGCCAAGTTTCGGCTAGCGGAGAGACCCAGTACTTC | CASSQVSASGETQYF
. | TRBJ1-5 | TRBV5-1 | . | TGCGCCAGCAGCGTGGGGGCAGGGGAGGGACAGCCCCAGCATTTT | CASSVGAGEGQPQHF
. | TRBJ1-2 | TRBV27 | . | TGTGCCAGCAGTTTGGCGCGCAGGGGACCCTACACCTTC | CASSLARRGPYTF
. | TRBJ2-3 | TRBV19 | TRBD2 | TGTGCCACCTCAAATGGGCTAGCGGGACTTTACACAGATACGCAGTATTTT | CATSNGLAGLYTDTQYF
once | TRBJ1-5 | TRBV18 | . | TGTGCCAGCTCACCCCCGGGTGGGGTTGATCAGCCCCAGCATTTT | CASSPPGGVDQPQHF
. | TRBJ2-5 | TRBV28 | . | TGTGCCAGCAGTTTTCTGGGGCAAGAGACCCAGTACTTC | CASSFLGQETQYF
. | TRBJ1-2 | TRBV27 | . | TGTGCCAGCGCCCGAGATCCTACTAACTATGGCTACACCTTC | CASARDPTNYGYTF
. | TRBJ1-1 | TRBV29-1 | TRBD1 | TGCAGCGTCAGGGGGGGCCCCGGGCAGGGCACTGAAGCTTTCTTT | CSVRGGPGQGTEAFF
. | TRBJ1-5 | TRBV28 | . | TGTGCCAGCAGCAGGACAGTGGGGCAGCCCCAGCATTTT | CASSRTVGQPQHF
. | TRBJ2-1 | TRBV11-2 | TRBD2 | TGTGCCAGCAGCCAACTAGCGGGGCGTTACAATGAGCAGTTCTTC | CASSQLAGRYNEQFF
. | TRBJ2-5 | TRBV7-6 | TRBD1 | TGTGCCAGCAGCCGAAAGGGACAGGGAGAAGAGACCCAGTACTTC | CASSRKGQGEETQYF
once | TRBJ2-5 | TRBV12-3/TRBV12-4 | . | TGTGCCAGCGGGACCGAGTACCAAGAGACCCAGTACTTC | CASGTEYQETQYF
. | TRBJ2-1 | TRBV28 | TRBD1 | TGTGCCAGCAGTTTGTTGGGACAGGGGGTTTACAATGAGCAGTTCTTC | CASSLLGQGVYNEQFF
. | TRBJ1-5 | TRBV10-1 | . | TGCGCCAGCCTGGCCTGGGGGGGCAATCAGCCCCAGCATTTT | CASLAWGGNQPQHF
few | TRBJ2-3 | TRBV6-5 | TRBD2 | TGTGCCAGCAGTCCCTCACTAGCGAACACAGATACGCAGTATTTT | CASSPSLANTDTQYF
. | TRBJ1-2 | TRBV30 | TRBD1 | TGTGCCTGGAGTACCGGACAGGGGGGTATCTTTGGCTACACCTTC | CAWSTGQGGIFGYTF
. | TRBJ2-7 | TRBV14 | . | TGTGCCAGCAGCCAGGACTTTCTTGAGCAGTACTTC | CASSQDFLEQYF